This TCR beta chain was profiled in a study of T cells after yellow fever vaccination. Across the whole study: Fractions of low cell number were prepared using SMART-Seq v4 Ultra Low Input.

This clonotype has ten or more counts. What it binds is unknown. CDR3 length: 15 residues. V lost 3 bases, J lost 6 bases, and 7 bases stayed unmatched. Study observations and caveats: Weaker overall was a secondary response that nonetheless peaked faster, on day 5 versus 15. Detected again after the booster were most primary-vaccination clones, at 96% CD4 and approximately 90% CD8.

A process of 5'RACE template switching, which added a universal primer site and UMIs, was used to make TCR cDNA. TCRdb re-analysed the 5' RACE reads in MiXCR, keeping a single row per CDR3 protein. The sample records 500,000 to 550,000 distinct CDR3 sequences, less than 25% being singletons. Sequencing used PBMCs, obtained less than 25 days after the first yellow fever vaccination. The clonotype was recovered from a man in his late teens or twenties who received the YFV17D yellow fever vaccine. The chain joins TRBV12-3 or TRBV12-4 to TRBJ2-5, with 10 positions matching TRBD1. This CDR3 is CASSFPGQGYKTQYF. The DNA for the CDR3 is TGTGCCAGCAGTTTCCCGGGACAGGGGTATAAGACCCAGTACTTC.